The sequence of this T cell receptor (beta chain) was determined in a study of cytomegalovirus exposure and HLA in healthy donors. Findings of the study overall: In a later analysis, TCR beta V- and J-gene trimming was associated with a missense DCLRE1C variant.

Comments on this clone: The target antigen is unknown.

Amplification used 60 Vbeta primers and 13 Jbeta primers. Profiled with immunoSEQ multiplex PCR; TCRdb holds only in-frame clones, not every one. The table records about 200,000 clones, around 82% of them present only once. The CDR3 runs 15 residues. Per germline, CDR1 MNHEY and CDR2 SMNVEV (reference sequence). Trimming pared 2 bases from V and 0 bases from J, leaving 11 bases between. This clonotype was sampled from a woman aged 25 to 45 in good health and CMV-seronegative. Input material: PBMCs. The chain combines TRBV27 with TRBJ2-7; TRBD2 might be the D (6 bases). In DNA, the CDR3 is TGTGCCAGCAGTTTAGCGGCCGGGAGCTCCTACGAGCAGTACTTC. This sequence encodes CASSLAAGSSYEQYF.